The 20 T cell receptor beta chains presented below share a single source sample, sequenced in a study of blood T cell repertoires in COVID-19. This table comes from immunoSEQ multiplex PCR, and its TCRdb copy is limited to in-frame clones, with some not included. Counted here are more than 15,000 clones, more than 75% occurring once; the ten biggest clones make up approximately 24%. The sequenced sample was peripheral blood. These receptors were taken from an elderly man with active or convalescent COVID-19.

The CDR3 here is CAWGSPGGGAGQTQYF. The DNA for the CDR3 is TGTGCCTGGGGTAGCCCGGGCGGGGGGGCAGGGCAGACCCAGTACTTC. The V and J genes are TRBV30 and TRBJ2-5; 9 nucleotides match TRBD2. The V and J ends lost 5 bases and 6 bases, in that order; junction bases with no gene match: 16. Looked up from germline, CDR1 is GTSNPN and CDR2 is SVGIG (reference sequence). The CDR3 spans 16 residues.

V usage is TRBV19 and J usage is TRBJ1-4; a possible D gene is TRBD1 (5 bases). The germline V gene has CDR1 LNHDA and CDR2 SQIVND (reference sequence). V shed 4 bases and J shed 7 bases, with 16 bases lying between them. The length of the CDR3 is 15 residues. CDR3: CASSRYRDWVEKLFF. CDR3 nucleotide sequence: TGTGCCAGTAGTAGATACCGGGACTGGGTTGAAAAACTGTTTTTT. Combining the CDR3 with reference TRBV19 and TRBJ1-4 gives the whole variable domain DGGITQSPKYLFRKEGQNVTLSCEQNLNHDAMYWYRQDPGQGLRLIYYSQIVNDFQKGDIAEGYSVSREKKESFPLTVTSAQKNPTAFYLCASSRYRDWVEKLFFGSGTQLSVL.

The rearrangement uses TRBV6-5 and TRBJ2-5; D may be TRBD1 (6 bases). The germline V and J ends were trimmed by 8 bases and 0 bases, with 10 bases remaining between them. Looked up from germline, CDR1 is MNHEY and CDR2 is SVGAGI. The CDR3 runs to 13 residues. The CDR3 DNA follows: TGTGCCAGCCTTAGGGGGAACCAAGAGACCCAGTACTTC. This sequence encodes CASLRGNQETQYF.

The chain combines TRBV29-1 with TRBJ2-5; weak D call: TRBD2 (5 bases). Trimming cost V 7 bases and J 3 bases, with 6 bases left between them. The CDR3 covers 10 residues. Germline CDR1 is SQVTM and CDR2 is ANQGSEA. This CDR3 is CSGREETQYF. The CDR3 nucleotides are TGCAGCGGGCGGGAAGAGACCCAGTACTTC.

The chain joins TRBV4-3 to TRBJ1-3, with D maybe TRBD1 (5 bases). Germline lookup yields CDR1 LGHNA and CDR2 YSLEER. The CDR3 consists of 14 residues. Between the trimmed V and J ends, which lost 5 bases and 7 bases, there was a span of 15 bases. Written as DNA, the CDR3 is TGCGCCAGCAGCGGGGGGGGACTAAGGAACACCATATATTTT. This sequence encodes CASSGGGLRNTIYF.

The DNA of the CDR3 is TGTGCCAGCAGCTTAACCAACGAGGGTTCACCCCTCCACTTT. This codes for CASSLTNEGSPLHF. The rearrangement links TRBV7-8 to TRBJ1-6; D call uncertain. The V gene's germline CDR1 is SGHVS and CDR2 FQNEAQ. The CDR3 length is 14 residues. The V and J ends lost 2 bases and 9 bases respectively, with 11 bases between them. Using reference TRBV7-8 and TRBJ1-6 for the parts outside the CDR3, the full variable domain is GAGVSQSPRYKVAKRGQDVALRCDPISGHVSLFWYQQALGQGPEFLTYFQNEAQLDKSGLPSDRFFAERPEGSVSTLKIQRTQQEDSAVYLCASSLTNEGSPLHFGNGTRLTVT.

The chain couples TRBV4-1 to TRBJ2-7, with TRBD2 as a possible D gene (6 bases). CDR3 length equals 14 residues. CDR1 and CDR2 from the germline V gene are MGHRA and YSYEKL. V was cut by 4 bases and J by 2 bases, with 12 bases left in between. The CDR3 here is CASSPRRGAYEQYF. In DNA form, the CDR3 reads TGCGCCAGCAGCCCGAGGAGGGGAGCCTACGAGCAGTACTTC.

This chain uses TRBV10-3 with TRBJ2-7; 8 nucleotides match TRBD2. Trimming removed 3 bases from V and 4 bases from J; junction bases left unmatched: 8. The CDR3 runs to 15 residues. CDR1 and CDR2 from the germline V gene are ENHRY and SYGVKD. CDR3: CAISEYYGGAYEQYF. In DNA form, the CDR3 reads TGTGCCATCAGTGAATATTACGGGGGGGCTTACGAGCAGTACTTC.

This clone was counted once. The CDR3 spells CASSLGGTGLGTEAFF. CDR3 nucleotides: TGCGCCAGCAGCTTGGGCGGGACAGGGTTGGGCACTGAAGCTTTCTTT. The chain couples TRBV5-1 to TRBJ1-1; 9 bases map to TRBD1. Germline-derived CDR1 and CDR2 are SGHRS and YFSETQ. The CDR3 runs 16 residues. The trim removed 0 bases at V and 4 bases at J, leaving 7 bases unmatched.

CDR3 nucleotide sequence: TGTGCCAGCAGCTTAGGCGATGCGCAGTACTTC. Amino acids: CASSLGDAQYF. The rearrangement links TRBV7-9 to TRBJ2-7; no firm D call. V lost 1 base to trimming and J lost 9 bases, with 7 bases between them. The CDR3 has 11 residues. The germline V gene has CDR1 SEHNR and CDR2 FQNEAQ (reference sequence).

This chain links TRBV6-2 or TRBV6-3 with TRBJ2-5; 11 bases map to TRBD2. From germline, CDR1 is MNHEY and CDR2 SVGEGT. V was pared by 2 bases and J by 2 bases, with 7 bases of the junction left unmatched. This CDR3 contains 17 residues. The CDR3 reads CASSYLVLAGGQETQYF. As DNA, the CDR3 is TGTGCCAGCAGTTACCTTGTCCTAGCGGGGGGACAAGAGACCCAGTACTTC.

This chain joins TRBV3-1 (or the pseudogene TRBV3-2) and TRBJ1-3; 9 bases fit TRBD1. This CDR3 has 15 amino acids. V shed 5 bases and J 4 bases; nucleotides not matched to a gene: 6. CDR1 is LGHDT and CDR2 is YNNKEL in the germline V gene (reference sequence). DNA for the CDR3: TGTGCCAGCAGCTTACAGGGGGCTACGGGAAACACCATATATTTT. Its protein is CASSLQGATGNTIYF.

The chain uses TRBV18 and TRBJ2-5, with 12 positions matching TRBD1. The trim removed 6 bases at V and 4 bases at J, leaving 3 bases unmatched. This CDR3 has 14 amino acids. Germline loops: CDR1 KGHSH, CDR2 LQKENI. The CDR3 DNA reads as TGTGCCAGCTCCGGGACAGGGGGCGGAGAGACCCAGTACTTC. The encoded protein is CASSGTGGGETQYF. The complete variable domain, with remaining parts taken from reference TRBV18 and TRBJ2-5, reads NAGVMQNPRHLVRRRGQEARLRCSPMKGHSHVYWYRQLPEEGLKFMVYLQKENIIDESGMPKERFSAEFPKEGPSILRIQQVVRGDSAAYFCASSGTGGGETQYFGPGTRLLVL.

The count of this clone is one. The chain uses TRBV19 and TRBJ2-5, with TRBD1 matching over 8 bases. V lost 4 bases and J lost 5; bases outside the gene matches: 6. The CDR3 runs to 14 residues. The germline CDR1 and CDR2 sequences are LNHDA and SQIVND (reference sequence). CDR3 region: CASSTGQGVETQYF. The CDR3 coding sequence is TGTGCCAGTAGTACCGGACAGGGAGTGGAGACCCAGTACTTC.

The genes are TRBV30 and TRBJ2-1; no clear D. V lost 3 bases, J lost 6 bases, and 18 bases lay in between. The CDR3 extends over 15 amino acids. Germline V CDR1 and CDR2: GTSNPN, SVGIG (reference sequence). The CDR3 DNA is TGTGCCTGGAGCCACACAGTGGGCGTTAGCAATGAGCAGTTCTTC. Translation: CAWSHTVGVSNEQFF.

This chain links TRBV4-1 with TRBJ1-2; TRBD1 matches 7 bases. The CDR3 loop spans 14 amino acids. Germline assignment: CDR1 MGHRA and CDR2 YSYEKL. Trimming at V came to 3 bases and at J to 0 bases, leaving 1 base not matched to a gene. The CDR3 coding sequence is TGCGCCAGCAGCCAGACAGGGACTAACTATGGCTACACCTTC. Its translation is CASSQTGTNYGYTF.

The J gene is TRBJ1-4, the V gene TRBV4-1; D may be TRBD1 (6 bases). V dropped 1 base and J dropped 3 bases, with 15 bases sitting between them. This CDR3 has 17 amino acids. Germline loops: CDR1 MGHRA, CDR2 YSYEKL. The CDR3 bases are TGCGCCAGCAGCCAAGGACAGGTTGGAAGAGCTAATGAAAAACTGTTTTTT. As protein: CASSQGQVGRANEKLFF.

The rearrangement joins TRBV10-3 to TRBJ1-3; the match to TRBD1 covers 7 bases. With V trimmed by 3 bases and J by 0 bases, 8 bases remained unmatched. Per the germline V gene, CDR1 is ENHRY and CDR2 is SYGVKD. The CDR3 is 17 residues long. CDR3 loop: CAISDSHTGVSGNTIYF. For the CDR3, the DNA is TGTGCCATCAGTGATTCCCATACAGGGGTCTCTGGAAACACCATATATTTT.

The chain links TRBV3-1 (or the pseudogene TRBV3-2) to TRBJ1-6; no reliable D call. The germline gives CDR1 LGHDT, CDR2 YNNKEL (reference sequence). The CDR3 extends over 16 amino acids. Trimming pared 1 base from V and 7 bases from J, leaving 14 bases between. In nucleotides, the CDR3 is TGTGCCAGCAGCCAAGCTCTCAGACACGGAAATTCACCCCTCCACTTT. It translates to CASSQALRHGNSPLHF.

The chain has TRBV5-1 and TRBJ2-3; 7 nucleotides match TRBD2. Germline V gene sequence: CDR1 SGHRS, CDR2 YFSETQ. This CDR3 contains 15 residues. V gave up 4 bases and J gave up 3 bases; unmatched junction bases: 8. The CDR3 protein is CASSRGEGITDTQYF. Here the CDR3 DNA reads TGCGCCAGCAGCCGAGGGGAGGGAATAACAGATACGCAGTATTTT.